The 28 T cell receptor beta chains below all came from one sample that was sequenced in a study of cytomegalovirus exposure and HLA in healthy donors. With 60 Vbeta and 13 Jbeta primers, the PCR was carried out. TCRdb's copy holds only in-frame clones and misses some; the assay was immunoSEQ multiplex PCR. This sample yields over 85,000 clones, of which around 73% are seen a single time; around 3.4% belongs to the top ten. The sequenced sample was PBMCs. Receptor source: a man in his forties or fifties in good health and CMV-seronegative.

This sequence joins TRBV14 and TRBJ2-1; 8 nucleotides match TRBD2. CDR3 length: 16 residues. Trimming removed 5 bases from V and 2 bases from J; junction bases left unmatched: 8. CDR1 SGHDN and CDR2 FVKESK come from the germline V gene. CDR3 residues: CASSAGTGGTYNEQFF. Written as DNA, the CDR3 is TGTGCCAGCAGCGCGGGCACGGGAGGGACCTACAATGAGCAGTTCTTC.

This clone was recorded only once. J is TRBJ2-1 and V is TRBV2; 9 bases map to TRBD2. The CDR3 has 15 residues. Germline assignment: CDR1 SNHLY and CDR2 FYNNEI. V was pared by 5 bases and J by 11 bases, with 13 bases of the junction left unmatched. The CDR3 DNA sequence: TGTGCCAGCAGTCTCGGGGCTAGCGGGACGGGGCAGCAGTTCTTC. As protein: CASSLGASGTGQQFF.

The chain uses TRBV10-3 and TRBJ1-4, with D perhaps matching TRBD1 (6 bases). V lost 5 bases and J lost 5, with 15 bases in between. The CDR3 contains 15 residues. Germline lookup yields CDR1 ENHRY and CDR2 SYGVKD. Here the CDR3 reads CAISRDIGENEKLFF. In nucleotides, the CDR3 is TGTGCCATCAGTCGGGACATTGGGGAAAATGAAAAACTGTTTTTT.

V usage is TRBV9 and J usage is TRBJ1-6; no clear D. The CDR3 has 14 residues. CDR1 is SGDLS, CDR2 YYNGEE, per germline. V lost 3 bases, J lost 3 bases, and 7 bases lay in between. CDR3 loop: CASSDRYYNSPLHF. For the CDR3, the DNA is TGTGCCAGCAGCGATCGGTACTATAATTCACCCCTCCACTTT.

The chain employs TRBV30 and TRBJ2-7, with D possibly matching TRBD1 (5 bases). CDR3 size: 12 residues. Germline lookup yields CDR1 GTSNPN and CDR2 SVGIG (reference sequence). V lost 5 bases and J lost 3, with 11 bases in between. CDR3 DNA sequence: TGTGCCTGGGGATTACAGGTCTACGAGCAGTACTTC. Residues: CAWGLQVYEQYF.

The CDR3 sequence: CASSSRTSGSNEQYF. The CDR3 DNA follows: TGTGCCAGCAGCTCCCGGACTAGCGGGAGTAACGAGCAGTACTTC. This rearrangement joins TRBV7-8 to TRBJ2-7; 13 bases line up with TRBD2. Trimming at V came to 4 bases and at J to 5 bases, leaving 5 bases not matched to a gene. The CDR3 length is 15 residues. Per germline, CDR1 SGHVS and CDR2 FQNEAQ.

The chain recombines TRBV6-5 with TRBJ2-1, with D perhaps TRBD2 (6 bases). V dropped 2 bases and J dropped 8 bases, with 16 bases sitting between them. The CDR3 contains 15 residues. Germline V CDR1 and CDR2: MNHEY, SVGAGI. The CDR3 nucleotides are TGTGCCAGCAGTTACCGGGACCGGGGGAGGCATGAGCAGTTCTTC. The encoded protein is CASSYRDRGRHEQFF.

The chain couples TRBV28 to TRBJ1-3, with 7 bases fitting TRBD1. Trimming took 7 bases from V and 0 from J; bases not matched to a gene: 3. CDR3 length equals 14 residues. Germline loops: CDR1 MDHEN, CDR2 SYDVKM. CDR3 DNA sequence: TGTGCCAGCACCCGGGACAGCTCTGGAAACACCATATATTTT. It specifies CASTRDSSGNTIYF.

The CDR3 DNA is TGTGCCAGCAGTGAAGCGCTAAGGACAGCGGTTCAGCCCCAGCATTTT. This sequence encodes CASSEALRTAVQPQHF. This chain links TRBV6-1 with TRBJ1-5; perhaps TRBD1 as D (6 bases). Trimming cost V 0 bases and J 6 bases, with 15 bases left between them. Germline V lookup: CDR1 MNHNS, CDR2 SASEGT. CDR3 length: 16 amino acids.

The chain has TRBV5-8 and TRBJ1-2; 7 bases are a match to TRBD1. The germline V gene has CDR1 SGHTS and CDR2 YDEGEE. J was trimmed by 4 bases and V by 1 base; bases with no gene match: 4. The CDR3 loop spans 14 amino acids. The CDR3 bases are TGTGCCAGCAGCTTGACAGGGGTGCCCTATGGCTACACCTTC. Translation gives CASSLTGVPYGYTF.

This chain links TRBV6-5 with TRBJ1-5, with 7 positions matching TRBD1. The CDR3 contains 14 residues. After removal of 3 bases from V and 6 bases from J, the junction contained 5 bases not matched to a gene. CDR1 and CDR2 (germline): MNHEY, SVGAGI. The CDR3 spells CASSYRQGFQPQHF. The CDR3 region has the DNA TGTGCCAGCAGTTATAGACAGGGTTTTCAGCCCCAGCATTTT.

The J gene is TRBJ1-3, the V gene TRBV6-6, with D uncertain. The CDR3 covers 15 residues. CDR1 and CDR2 (germline): MNHNY, SVGAGI (reference sequence). V lost 2 bases, J lost 0 bases, and 8 bases lay in between. The CDR3 reads CASSYTVDSGNTIYF. Here the CDR3 DNA reads TGTGCCAGCAGTTACACAGTCGACTCTGGAAACACCATATATTTT.

The table lists this clone with a count of one. The rearrangement joins TRBV5-1 to TRBJ2-7; TRBD1 agrees at 7 bases. Trimming at V came to 4 bases and at J to 5 bases, leaving 6 bases not matched to a gene. CDR3 length equals 13 residues. Germline CDR1 and CDR2: SGHRS and YFSETQ. CDR3 bases: TGCGCCAGCAGCGAAACAGGGGTCCACGAGCAGTACTTC. Protein product: CASSETGVHEQYF.

This CDR3 is CASSYPERGYTF. The CDR3 coding sequence is TGTGCCAGCAGTTACCCCGAGCGGGGCTACACCTTC. The chain uses TRBV7-9 and TRBJ1-2; unclear D gene. In germline, CDR1 is SEHNR, CDR2 FQNEAQ (reference sequence). The V end lost 6 bases, the J end lost 8 bases, and 13 bases lay between the germline ends. This CDR3 region has 12 residues.

This clone was found once. The chain couples TRBV5-1 to TRBJ2-7; TRBD2 aligns across 8 bases. Per germline, CDR1 SGHRS and CDR2 YFSETQ. The CDR3 has 16 amino acids. The V gene end was trimmed by 4 bases and the J gene end by 0 bases; junction bases not matched to a gene: 9. The CDR3, as DNA: TGCGCCAGCAGCCCTTCCGGGACTAGGTTCTCCTACGAGCAGTACTTC. Its translation is CASSPSGTRFSYEQYF.

V is TRBV28 and J is TRBJ2-5, with D possibly TRBD1 on 6 matching bases. The CDR3 covers 14 residues. Looked up from germline, CDR1 is MDHEN and CDR2 is SYDVKM. Trimming pared 3 bases from V and 11 bases from J, leaving 19 bases between. CDR3 coding DNA: TGTGCCAGCAGTTTCCCCGGACAGCCCACTTCACAGTACTTC. Translating gives CASSFPGQPTSQYF.

The J gene is TRBJ2-7, the V gene TRBV4-1; 12 bases are shared with TRBD1. V was clipped by 0 bases and J by 7 bases; unmatched bases: 7. There are 16 residues in the CDR3. Germline loops: CDR1 MGHRA, CDR2 YSYEKL. The CDR3 loop reads CASSQEGRDRGPEQYF. The DNA for the CDR3 is TGCGCCAGCAGCCAAGAGGGACGGGACAGGGGGCCTGAGCAGTACTTC.

The chain has TRBV9 and TRBJ1-1; TRBD1 aligns across 9 bases. V trimming: 5 bases; J trimming: 0 bases; junction bases outside the gene matches: 5. This CDR3 has 15 amino acids. Looked up from germline, CDR1 is SGDLS and CDR2 is YYNGEE. CDR3 sequence reads: CASRPGTGMNTEAFF. Here the CDR3 DNA reads TGTGCCAGCAGACCTGGGACAGGGATGAACACTGAAGCTTTCTTT.

This chain connects TRBV7-2 to TRBJ2-3, with TRBD2 identical over 12 bases. This CDR3 has 19 amino acids. Germline V gives CDR1 SGHTA, CDR2 FQGNSA. Germline trimming cut 0 bases from V and 3 bases from J; bases unmatched to any gene: 10. This CDR3 is CASSLAVWGLAGSTDTQYF. For the CDR3, the DNA is TGTGCCAGCAGCTTAGCGGTGTGGGGACTAGCGGGTAGTACAGATACGCAGTATTTT.

This chain uses TRBV7-3 with TRBJ2-2, with D perhaps matching TRBD1 (6 bases). Germline lookup yields CDR1 SGHTA and CDR2 FQGTGA. The germline V and J ends were trimmed by 1 base and 1 base, with 13 bases remaining between them. The CDR3 is 17 residues long. The CDR3 reads CASSLSPGVGNTGELFF. The CDR3 DNA sequence: TGTGCCAGCAGCTTAAGTCCAGGGGTGGGGAACACCGGGGAGCTGTTTTTT.

This chain links TRBV7-8 with TRBJ1-2, with 7 bases matching TRBD1. J lost 6 bases, V lost 1 base, and 5 bases had no gene match. The CDR3 is 14 residues long. Germline V CDR1 and CDR2: SGHVS, FQNEAQ. The CDR3 DNA reads as TGTGCCAGCAGCTTAGATGAGACAGGGCATGGCTACACCTTC. Encoded protein: CASSLDETGHGYTF.

This rearrangement joins TRBV10-2 to TRBJ2-3, with D possibly being TRBD2 (5 bases). CDR3 length: 11 amino acids. V gave up 7 bases and J gave up 8 bases, with 10 bases separating them. Germline V gene data show CDR1 as WSHSY and CDR2 as SAAADI. CDR3 nucleotide sequence: TGCGCCAGCACTGGGGAGTGTACGCAGTATTTT. It translates to CASTGECTQYF.

This chain joins TRBV11-2 and TRBJ1-4, with D tentatively TRBD1 (5 bases). CDR1 and CDR2 (germline): SGHAT, FQNNGV. V dropped 1 base and J dropped 0 bases, with 12 bases sitting between them. This CDR3 comprises 17 residues. The CDR3 sequence: CASSLGTTIATNEKLFF. CDR3 in DNA: TGTGCCAGCAGCTTAGGGACAACGATTGCAACTAATGAAAAACTGTTTTTT.

This sequence joins TRBV5-4 and TRBJ2-7; 9 nucleotides agree with TRBD1. V gave up 5 bases and J gave up 1 base; unmatched junction bases: 4. CDR3 size: 14 residues. Germline V lookup: CDR1 SGHNT, CDR2 YYREEE (reference sequence). The CDR3 DNA is TGTGCCAGCAGTCCGGGACAGGGATCCTACGAGCAGTACTTC. This encodes CASSPGQGSYEQYF.

This chain links TRBV5-1 with TRBJ2-1; D ambiguous. CDR1 and CDR2 (germline): SGHRS, YFSETQ. The CDR3 contains 12 residues. The V end lost 4 bases, the J end lost 5 bases, and 7 bases lay between the germline ends. The chain's CDR3 is CASSISNNEQFF. CDR3 sequence (DNA): TGCGCCAGCAGCATCAGTAACAATGAGCAGTTCTTC. Full variable domain (outside the CDR3, taken from reference TRBV5-1 and TRBJ2-1): KAGVTQTPRYLIKTRGQQVTLSCSPISGHRSVSWYQQTPGQGLQFLFEYFSETQRNKGNFPGRFSGRQFSNSRSEMNVSTLELGDSALYLCASSISNNEQFFGPGTRLTVL.

The rearrangement links TRBV27 to TRBJ2-6; 8 bases are shared with TRBD1. Germline V gene lookup returns CDR1 MNHEY and CDR2 SMNVEV (reference sequence). V dropped 2 bases and J dropped 3; count of bases not matched to a gene: 6. The CDR3 length is 17 residues. CDR3 sequence (DNA): TGTGCCAGCAGTTTACGGCAGGGGGCACATGGGGCCAACGTCCTGACTTTC. This encodes CASSLRQGAHGANVLTF.

This clone was recorded a few times. This sequence joins TRBV27 and TRBJ1-5, with D possibly being TRBD1 (5 bases). V was pared by 5 bases and J by 4 bases, with 12 bases between. CDR3 length: 14 amino acids. Germline CDR1 and CDR2: MNHEY and SMNVEV (reference sequence). The CDR3 sequence: CASSTSAGNQPQHF. The CDR3 DNA sequence: TGTGCCAGCAGTACCTCGGCAGGGAATCAGCCCCAGCATTTT.

The chain uses TRBV7-2 and TRBJ2-1; TRBD2 aligns across 8 bases. The CDR3 length is 15 residues. The junction had 7 bases not matched to a gene; V was cut back by 5 bases and J by 4 bases. The germline CDR1 and CDR2 sequences are SGHTA and FQGNSA. The CDR3: CASSPGGANYNEQFF. DNA for the CDR3: TGTGCCAGCAGCCCCGGGGGGGCGAATTACAATGAGCAGTTCTTC.